The clone carrying this T cell receptor beta chain is a singleton in its sample. Its antigen is as yet unknown. This entry comes from a study of cytomegalovirus exposure and HLA in healthy donors. Study-wide context: In a previous analysis, 95 million to 130 million unique TCR beta sequences were found from some 180 million T cells.

The CDR3 extends over 13 amino acids. Germline V gene data show CDR1 as GTSNPN and CDR2 as SVGIG (reference sequence). Whole-study findings and limits: Reports state that TCR beta sequences accurately predicted most subjects' HLA-A and HLA-B alleles. A cluster of highly shared sequence variants was likely a sequencing artifact.

Primers for the PCR totalled 60 Vbeta and 13 Jbeta. Here immunoSEQ multiplex PCR was the method, and the copy in TCRdb shows in-frame clones only, minus some. Of 200,000 to 250,000 clones in the sample, around 80% are singletons; the top ten hold roughly a sixth. The sequence was collected from a man in his forties in good health and CMV-seronegative. This chain joins TRBV30 and TRBJ2-2; 7 nucleotides match TRBD2. The sample consisted of PBMCs. CDR3 amino acids: CGGEGFGTGELFF. The CDR3 DNA sequence: TGTGGGGGGGAGGGGTTTGGCACCGGGGAGCTGTTTTTT.